One and the same sample provided the 29 T cell receptor beta chains below, sequenced in a study of CD4 T cells in relation to SARS-CoV-2 and coronaviruses. Before the COVID-19 pandemic, during about 2010-2019, CD4+ T cells were taken from unexposed donors. After less than 11 days of culture, CD4+ T cells were isolated. No antigen is known for these receptors. Measured with immunoSEQ multiplex PCR; TCRdb has only the in-frame clones, and not every one. The sample records about 20,000 clones, 65% to 80% being singletons. The sample taken for sequencing was CD4+ T cells from PBMCs, cultured in vitro. The receptors were gathered from a human donor in good health.

This sequence joins TRBV7-6 and TRBJ2-1, with 7 nucleotides matching TRBD2. The CDR3 is 15 residues long. The V gene's germline CDR1 is SGHVS and CDR2 FNYEAQ. V gave up 5 bases and J gave up 6 bases; unmatched junction bases: 10. CDR3 protein: CASSPSGGRFNEQFF. CDR3 sequence (DNA): TGTGCCAGCAGCCCATCGGGCGGGAGATTCAATGAGCAGTTCTTC.

This clone was observed a handful of times. The V call is TRBV5-6, the J call TRBJ2-7; the match to TRBD1 covers 7 bases. The CDR3 runs to 14 residues. V lost 4 bases, J lost 3 bases, and 7 bases stayed unmatched. Germline CDR1 and CDR2: SGHDT and YYEEEE. The CDR3 reads CASSIRDSLYEQYF. CDR3 DNA: TGTGCCAGCAGCATCCGGGACAGCCTCTACGAGCAGTACTTC. Full variable domain (remainder filled in from reference TRBV5-6 and TRBJ2-7): DAGVTQSPTHLIKTRGQQVTLRCSPKSGHDTVSWYQQALGQGPQFIFQYYEEEERQRGNFPDRFSGHQFPNYSSELNVNALLLGDSALYLCASSIRDSLYEQYFGPGTRLTVT.

The chain has TRBV30 and TRBJ1-6; the D gene is possibly TRBD1 (5 bases). Deletions cut 2 bases from V and 0 bases from J, with 23 bases between. This CDR3 is built from 20 residues. Germline V gene lookup returns CDR1 GTSNPN and CDR2 SVGIG (reference sequence). The CDR3 loop is CAWSSHRPGPRLSYNSPLHF. The DNA for the CDR3 is TGTGCCTGGAGTTCCCATAGACCGGGACCCCGGCTCTCCTATAATTCACCCCTCCACTTT.

The gene calls are TRBV6-5 and TRBJ1-6; no clear D. Trimming stripped 6 bases from V and 5 bases from J, with 11 bases between. The CDR3 loop spans 14 amino acids. The germline CDR1 and CDR2 sequences are MNHEY and SVGAGI. The CDR3 here is CASRPGSNNSPLHF. The CDR3 coding sequence is TGTGCCAGCAGGCCGGGATCCAATAATTCACCCCTCCACTTT.

V gene TRBV4-2 combines with J gene TRBJ2-3, with a tentative D call TRBD1 (5 bases). The CDR3 length is 15 residues. The germline V gene encodes CDR1 LGHNA and CDR2 YNFKEQ. The ends were cut back, 6 bases at V and 2 bases at J, with 15 bases in the middle. CDR3 region: CASRSGAGSTDTQYF. The CDR3 DNA reads TGTGCCAGCAGAAGTGGGGCAGGTTCCACAGATACGCAGTATTTT.

This chain links TRBV2 with TRBJ1-2; D is uncertain. Trimming took off 6 bases at V and 5 bases at J, with 22 bases between the two ends. CDR1 is SNHLY and CDR2 is FYNNEI in the germline V gene. This CDR3 has 16 amino acids. The CDR3 reads CASRGSAILFGYGYTF. As DNA, the CDR3 is TGTGCCAGCAGGGGCAGTGCCATCCTGTTCGGGTATGGCTACACCTTC.

V usage is TRBV9 and J usage is TRBJ2-2; possible D gene TRBD1, 5 bases. Trimming removed 4 bases at V and 4 bases at J, with 11 bases between. Germline V gives CDR1 SGDLS, CDR2 YYNGEE. The CDR3 covers 14 residues. The CDR3 is CASSSRQTTGELFF. As DNA, the CDR3 is TGTGCCAGCAGCTCCCGACAGACCACCGGGGAGCTGTTTTTT.

The chain recombines TRBV6-2 or TRBV6-3 with TRBJ1-1; perhaps TRBD1 as D (6 bases). Germline V gives CDR1 MNHEY, CDR2 SVGEGT. Trimming left V 3 bases short and J 12 bases short, with 14 bases between. This CDR3 has 12 residues. The CDR3 bases are TGTGCCAGCAGTTATCCGACAGGTGGAACTTTCTTT. Its protein is CASSYPTGGTFF.

The chain uses TRBV9 and TRBJ2-1; TRBD1 matches at 11 bases. Germline V CDR1 and CDR2: SGDLS, YYNGEE. The CDR3 contains 15 residues. Trimming cost V 3 bases and J 2 bases; bases outside gene matches: 1. The CDR3 DNA reads as TGTGCCAGCAGCGGGACAGGGGGCCCCTACAATGAGCAGTTCTTC. Its protein is CASSGTGGPYNEQFF.

The V gene is TRBV6-1, the J gene TRBJ1-2; D ambiguous. This CDR3 comprises 14 residues. The germline V gene has CDR1 MNHNS and CDR2 SASEGT. Trimming cost V 3 bases and J 2 bases, with 10 bases left between them. The DNA of the CDR3 is TGTGCCAGCAGTGATGTACAGCAGAACTATGGCTACACCTTC. It specifies CASSDVQQNYGYTF.

The chain couples TRBV28 to TRBJ2-7, with 10 positions matching TRBD2. The CDR3 has 15 amino acids. The V and J ends lost 6 bases and 7 bases, in that order; junction bases with no gene match: 12. Germline assignment: CDR1 MDHEN and CDR2 SYDVKM. The CDR3 protein is CASRLTAGGSREQYF. The DNA of the CDR3 is TGTGCCAGCAGACTCACAGCGGGAGGGAGTCGTGAGCAGTACTTC.

The sample holds one count of this clone. The chain joins TRBV2 to TRBJ1-6; D ambiguous. The ends were cut back, 3 bases at V and 13 bases at J, with 13 bases in the middle. The CDR3 has 13 residues. Germline lookup yields CDR1 SNHLY and CDR2 FYNNEI. In nucleotides, the CDR3 is TGTGCCAGCAGTGATGGGCCCTCCGGGCCCCTCCACTTT. Translating gives CASSDGPSGPLHF.

The chain links TRBV5-1 to TRBJ1-1; the D is unclear. V was pared by 0 bases and J by 2 bases, with 11 bases between. From germline, CDR1 is SGHRS and CDR2 YFSETQ. The CDR3 has 15 amino acids. The CDR3 DNA reads TGCGCCAGCAGCTTGGGAGGCGCGGATAACACTGAAGCTTTCTTT. Translation gives CASSLGGADNTEAFF.

V is TRBV5-1 and J is TRBJ2-7; 13 bases are shared with TRBD2. This CDR3 is built from 15 residues. V shed 4 bases, J shed 5 bases, and the junction held 6 bases outside the gene matches. Germline V lookup: CDR1 SGHRS, CDR2 YFSETQ. CDR3 DNA: TGCGCCAGCAGCCGGACTAGCGGGAGCTTCCACGAGCAGTACTTC. Residues: CASSRTSGSFHEQYF.

The chain uses TRBV5-1 and TRBJ1-5, with a possible D match to TRBD1 (6 bases). Germline assignment: CDR1 SGHRS and CDR2 YFSETQ. The CDR3 runs 18 residues. V dropped 4 bases and J dropped 2 bases, with 22 bases sitting between them. CDR3 protein: CASSPLHGGLIGNQPQHF. CDR3 coding DNA: TGCGCCAGCAGCCCTCTCCATGGGGGCCTTATTGGCAATCAGCCCCAGCATTTT.

V is TRBV12-5 and J is TRBJ2-2; D is ambiguous. Germline V gives CDR1 LGHNT, CDR2 FRNRAP. CDR3 length equals 12 residues. Trimming took 6 bases from V and 7 from J, leaving 9 bases between them. The CDR3 DNA sequence: TGTGCTAGTGGAGTAGATGGCGGGGAGCTGTTTTTT. It codes for CASGVDGGELFF.

This chain uses TRBV3-1 (or the pseudogene TRBV3-2) with TRBJ2-3; 12 bases are shared with TRBD2. V trimming: 4 bases; J trimming: 6 bases; junction bases outside the gene matches: 11. CDR1 is LGHDT, CDR2 YNNKEL, per germline (reference sequence). CDR3 length equals 17 residues. CDR3 nucleotide sequence: TGTGCCAGCAGCCCCCGTGGACTAGCGGGAATGACGGATACGCAGTATTTT. Protein: CASSPRGLAGMTDTQYF.

The chain combines TRBV27 with TRBJ2-1, with TRBD2 matching over 14 bases. CDR1 is MNHEY and CDR2 is SMNVEV in the germline V gene (reference sequence). The CDR3 has 20 residues. V shed 5 bases, J shed 2 bases, and the junction held 14 bases outside the gene matches. Written as DNA, the CDR3 is TGTGCCAGCAGTAAGCCGACTAGCGGGAGGGCCCGTAGCACCTACAATGAGCAGTTCTTC. It encodes CASSKPTSGRARSTYNEQFF.

The rearrangement joins TRBV5-1 to TRBJ2-5; 7 bases are shared with TRBD2. CDR3 length equals 16 residues. V lost 4 bases, J lost 1 base, and 10 bases stayed unmatched. Germline V gene data show CDR1 as SGHRS and CDR2 as YFSETQ. CDR3 in amino acids: CASSPGRSGAQETQYF. The CDR3 nucleotides read TGCGCCAGCAGCCCAGGACGGAGCGGGGCCCAAGAGACCCAGTACTTC.

This rearrangement joins TRBV19 to TRBJ1-1, with 9 nucleotides matching TRBD1. With V trimmed by 7 bases and J by 7 bases, 7 bases remained unmatched. This CDR3 contains 13 residues. Germline CDR1 and CDR2: LNHDA and SQIVND (reference sequence). For the CDR3, the DNA is TGTGCCAGTACCGCACAGGGGGCCCGTGAAGCTTTCTTT. It encodes CASTAQGAREAFF.

DNA for the CDR3: TGTGCCAGCAGTTCCAGACAGTATGAGCAGTTCTTC. This sequence encodes CASSSRQYEQFF. The chain carries TRBV12-3 or TRBV12-4 and TRBJ2-1, with D possibly TRBD1 on 5 matching bases. This CDR3 has 12 amino acids. Trimming took 4 bases from V and 8 from J, leaving 9 bases between them.

The rearrangement joins TRBV19 to TRBJ1-3; D gene unclear. V was clipped by 7 bases and J by 3 bases, with 16 bases between them. Per germline, CDR1 LNHDA and CDR2 SQIVND (reference sequence). The CDR3 covers 15 residues. CDR3 amino acids: CASTPGEEGGNTIYF. In nucleotides, the CDR3 is TGTGCCAGTACCCCGGGAGAAGAAGGTGGAAACACCATATATTTT.

The CDR3 protein is CASSPPFGSSGNTIYF. In DNA, the CDR3 is TGTGCCAGCTCACCACCGTTCGGGTCTTCTGGAAACACCATATATTTT. V and J are TRBV18 and TRBJ1-3, with D unclear. The CDR3 sequence is 16 residues long. The V gene's germline CDR1 is KGHSH and CDR2 LQKENI. The V gene lost 0 bases and the J gene lost 1 base, with 10 bases spanning the gap.

This clone occurred a few times. The chain links TRBV5-1 to TRBJ2-7; D ambiguous. Germline-derived CDR1 and CDR2 are SGHRS and YFSETQ. CDR3 size: 15 residues. V lost 4 bases and J lost 0, with 14 bases in between. CDR3 coding DNA: TGCGCCAGCAGCCTCGACGCGTATAGCTCCTACGAGCAGTACTTC. Translating it yields CASSLDAYSSYEQYF.

The chain employs TRBV28 and TRBJ1-1; D might be TRBD1 (6 bases). The germline gives CDR1 MDHEN, CDR2 SYDVKM. V was shortened by 5 bases and J by 4 bases, with 11 bases between the two germline ends. This CDR3 region has 13 residues. This chain's CDR3 is CASSPGQATEAFF. DNA for the CDR3: TGTGCCAGCAGTCCGGGACAAGCCACTGAAGCTTTCTTT. Full variable domain (outside the CDR3, taken from reference TRBV28 and TRBJ1-1): DVKVTQSSRYLVKRTGEKVFLECVQDMDHENMFWYRQDPGLGLRLIYFSYDVKMKEKGDIPEGYSVSREKKERFSLILESASTNQTSMYLCASSPGQATEAFFGQGTRLTVV.

The chain is built from TRBV6-4 and TRBJ1-5, with a weak D call TRBD1 (5 bases). Germline lookup yields CDR1 MRHNA and CDR2 SNTAGT. The CDR3 covers 13 residues. V shed 5 bases and J shed 2 bases, with 7 bases lying between them. CDR3 nucleotide sequence: TGTGCCAGCAGTCAGGGTGGCAATCAGCCCCAGCATTTT. Encoded protein: CASSQGGNQPQHF.

The chain carries TRBV2 and TRBJ1-2, with a possible D match to TRBD1 (5 bases). CDR1 is SNHLY, CDR2 FYNNEI, per germline. Trimming removed 7 bases from V and 0 bases from J, with 12 bases in between. The CDR3 runs to 14 residues. CDR3 in amino acids: CASIRDGTNYGYTF. In nucleotides, the CDR3 is TGTGCCAGCATAAGGGACGGGACTAACTATGGCTACACCTTC.

The chain uses TRBV15 and TRBJ2-5; D is possibly TRBD2 (5 bases). Trimming removed 1 base from V and 2 bases from J, with 8 bases in between. Germline V gene data show CDR1 as LNHNV and CDR2 as YYDKDF (reference sequence). The CDR3 loop spans 14 amino acids. The CDR3 DNA reads as TGTGCCACCAGCAGAGGAAGGGAGCAAGAGACCCAGTACTTC. It translates to CATSRGREQETQYF.

This chain connects TRBV30 to TRBJ2-2; D is ambiguous. Germline CDR1 and CDR2: GTSNPN and SVGIG (reference sequence). Deletions cut 1 base from V and 9 bases from J, with 12 bases between. This CDR3 contains 13 residues. The CDR3 spells CAWSGLGFRELFF. The CDR3 DNA is TGTGCCTGGAGTGGTTTAGGGTTTAGGGAGCTGTTTTTT.